This TCR beta chain was observed in a study of read filtering for tumor transcriptome and immune sequencing. About the study: The cohort had some 16 men and roughly 13 women aged roughly 45 to 90, mean around 66 years. Whole-transcriptome libraries were prepared after DNase treatment.

Details on this clonotype: Its antigen is unknown.

This CDR3 has 14 residues. Trimming pared 5 bases from V and 5 bases from J, leaving 15 bases between. Germline loops: CDR1 MNHNY, CDR2 SVGAGI (reference sequence). Molecular barcoded adaptors covering alpha/delta and beta/gamma chains were used on approximately 440 ng RNA. One entry per CDR3 protein, called by TCRdb with MiXCR from the reads. Of 120,000 or so distinct CDR3 sequences in the sample, over 10% were seen once. Whole-study findings and limits: Single-read clonotypes: roughly four fifths of IR-seq clonotypes (approximately 3.7% of reads), more than 70% of RNA-seq clonotypes (around 48% of reads). IR-seq captured clonotypes deeper and more reliably than RNA-seq.

This receptor was identified in a donor over 35 with multiple myeloma. The V and J genes are TRBV6-6 and TRBJ1-1; a possible D gene is TRBD1 (5 bases). The sequenced material came from a population of CD138-negative cells sorted from bone marrow. The CDR3 sequence is CASSGGVGWTEAFF. In DNA form, the CDR3 reads TGTGCCAGCAGTGGGGGGGTAGGGTGGACTGAAGCTTTCTTT.